This T cell receptor (beta chain) was sequenced in a study of T cell changes during pregnancy in multiple sclerosis (dated by TCRdb to the late 2010s). Background for the entire study: The study looked at changes in the T cell repertoire across pregnancy in women with multiple sclerosis.

About this clone: Which antigen it targets is not known. No much larger clone exists at a distance of one base, and base qualities are not known.

The germline V gene yields MNHNS for CDR1 and SASEGT for CDR2. The CDR3 contains 16 residues, cysteine and phenylalanine counted. Only CDR3 DNA remains: 48 bases, in frame from the first base. V lost 0 bases and J lost 7 bases, and the count of bases not matched to a germline gene is 9. To prepare the library, the immunoSEQ multiplex PCR assay was applied. Not all clones reach the TCRdb copy of this immuneACCESS table, which keeps in-frame sequences only. Checked studies attribute under half of the gap to unresolved V genes and leave the rest unexplained. The sample has tens of thousands of clones on record, about 95% of them singletons. Roughly 1.2% of the sample rests with the top ten.

The specimen comprised peripheral blood, sampled in the second trimester of pregnancy. The sequence derives from a female donor with multiple sclerosis, enrolled in a pregnancy study. Here the chain combines TRBV6-1 and TRBJ2-5; 9 central bases correspond to TRBD2. The DNA reads as follows: TGTGCCAGCAGTGAAGCGCGGGCTAGCGGGGCTTGGACCCAGTACTTC. Translated, it reads CASSEARASGAWTQYF.